This TCR beta chain is drawn from a study of T cells in Graves' hyperthyroidism and ophthalmopathy. At least ten counts were recorded for this clonotype. Clinical Activity Scores of at least 3, NOSPECS grades of at least 4 and durations under 3 months characterized ophthalmopathy patients. RNA transcripts yielded amplified TCR beta CDR3 regions. Initially, a first-round RT-PCR of the TCR CDR3 employed the HTBI primer set. One entry per CDR3 protein results from TCRdb running MiXCR on the multiplex PCR reads. The table shows 600,000 to 700,000 distinct CDR3 sequences, with over 12% occurring only once. Trimming cost V 3 bases and J 8 bases, with 10 bases left between them. The CDR3 is made up of 12 amino acids. Germline CDR1 and CDR2: MNHNS and SASEGT.

The sequencing sample was made of blood. This chain uses TRBV6-1 with TRBJ1-1; D is uncertain. The receptor comes from a woman in her thirties or forties with Graves' ophthalmopathy. Here the CDR3 reads CASSDTGREAFF. The DNA of the CDR3 is TGTGCCAGCAGTGATACCGGTCGAGAAGCTTTCTTT.